Below, one T cell receptor beta chain is given with its context. This clonotype was found a few times. Its antigen is not yet known. No base-level quality is on record; no much larger clone is a single base apart. These data originate in a study of T cell repertoires in cytomegalovirus infection (dated by TCRdb to between 2019 and 2020). Regarding the study in general: Alongside well-studied HLA-B-restricted epitopes, the peptide stimulations were aimed at recently identified HLA-C-restricted CMV epitopes, whose presentation resists viral immunomodulation. Because public TCR beta signatures pointed to carriage of CMV infection together with the matching HLA type, the HLA type of each donor mattered for the analysis.

What the authors observed across the whole study: Cumulative frequency of public TCR beta family members discriminated carriers of CMV infection plus the relevant HLA type in this cohort and an independent roughly 350-donor cohort. The ex vivo response was dominated by HLA-C-restricted CMV-specific TCR beta clonotypes, which also provided the single most frequent clonotype in two of eight donors.

Sequencing was carried out with an Illumina HiSeq 1500. TCRdb's own reprocessing of the public reads used fastp at Q25 and MiXCR and kept productive beta chains. Rows matching on CDR3 protein sequence are summarized as one entry with the most common DNA and genes. The sample yields 40,000 to 60,000 distinct CDR3 sequences; roughly 22% were counted once. The top ten clonotypes cover about 90% of the sample. The sample's treatment or condition label is to be understood as: in vitro stimulation with specific CMV peptide epitopes to enrich CMV-specific T cells. The source is a human donor in good health (CMV status not recorded). Some clones in this sample may be carry-over from other donors' samples. Source: CD8+ T cells from cultured PBMCs, taken from culture after CMV antigen stimulation.

The CDR3 corresponds to CASSQDILSSNTEAFF. The nucleotide sequence reads as follows: TGCGCCAGCAGCCAAGATATCCTCAGTTCGAACACTGAAGCTTTCTTT. The chain couples TRBV4-3 to TRBJ1-1, with the D gene not clear enough to name. The CDR3 spans 16 residues, from the cysteine through the phenylalanine. Just the 48-base CDR3 DNA is kept, in frame starting at base 1. CDR1 and CDR2, per the germline V gene, are LGHNA and YSLEER. V gives up 0 bases and J gives up 1 base, and the segment between their germline ends measures 12 bases.